This T cell receptor (beta chain) was sequenced in a study of blood T cell repertoires in COVID-19. Whole-study context: Acute-phase and convalescent COVID-19 samples originated in the United States, Italy and Spain. T cells, B-cell-depleted T cells, or PBMCs supplied cDNA or gDNA.

Source study methods: Amplification with reference gene primers provided the estimates of nucleated cell counts. Sequencing was performed with immunoSEQ multiplex PCR; in TCRdb, only in-frame clones are kept and a portion is missing. D and trimming come from the DNA, and the V and J calls and clone size come from that table. This sample has about 250,000 clones, with 83% found just once. This CDR3 spans 14 amino acids. The germline CDR1 and CDR2 sequences are LGHDT and YNNKEL (reference sequence). V was pared by 1 base and J by 6 bases, with 12 bases between. This TCR was sampled from a man in his forties with active or convalescent COVID-19. V usage is TRBV3-1 (or the pseudogene TRBV3-2) and J usage is TRBJ1-1; D perhaps matches TRBD1 (5 bases). The sample was peripheral blood. Here the CDR3 reads CASSQAGVAAEAFF. The CDR3 DNA reads TGTGCCAGCAGCCAAGCGGGGGTAGCGGCTGAAGCTTTCTTT.